The 12 T cell receptor beta chains given below trace back to one sample, sequenced in a study of T-cell memory formation after mild COVID-19. Each CDR3 protein is one row after TCRdb ran MiXCR on the 5' RACE reads. This sample yields hundreds of thousands of distinct CDR3 sequences, of which around a fifth are seen a single time; 21% belongs to the top ten. The sequenced sample was PBMCs or a T cell subset sorted from them (not recorded which). The source of these receptors is a man aged 18 to 29 who had mild COVID-19 (a few samples of this study predate the infection). Cell type and time point are not known.

This clonotype was seen more than once but under ten times. This chain links TRBV5-1 with TRBJ2-7, with TRBD2 as a possible D gene (5 bases). The CDR3 runs to 13 residues. The V gene lost 0 bases and the J gene lost 6 bases, with 10 bases spanning the gap. The germline gives CDR1 SGHRS, CDR2 YFSETQ. CDR3 region: CASSLALAGEQYF. The CDR3 DNA follows: TGCGCCAGCAGCTTGGCCCTGGCGGGCGAGCAGTACTTC.

This clonotype was seen many times. The V call is TRBV7-2, the J call TRBJ2-7, with D maybe TRBD2 (5 bases). There are 14 residues in the CDR3. Germline-derived CDR1 and CDR2 are SGHTA and FQGNSA. V was clipped by 5 bases and J by 2 bases, with 13 bases between them. Written as DNA, the CDR3 is TGTGCCAGCAGCACATCACTAGGAGCCTACGAGCAGTACTTC. It is translated as CASSTSLGAYEQYF.

The chain combines TRBV28 with TRBJ2-4; D not resolved. This CDR3 is 15 amino acids long. Germline V lookup: CDR1 MDHEN, CDR2 SYDVKM. Trimming took off 5 bases at V and 2 bases at J, with 13 bases between the two ends. The CDR3 DNA reads TGTGCCAGCAGTCCGGTGACCGTATCCAAAAACATTCAGTACTTC. It codes for CASSPVTVSKNIQYF.

The CDR3 here is CASSGGGNYVNTEAFF. The CDR3, as DNA: TGTGCCAGCAGCGGAGGGGGCAATTACGTGAACACTGAAGCTTTCTTT. The chain joins TRBV12-3 or TRBV12-4 to TRBJ1-1; 7 bases are a match to TRBD1. The length of the CDR3 is 16 residues. V was clipped by 6 bases and J by 0 bases; unmatched bases: 10.

This clonotype has more than one count but fewer than ten. V is TRBV18 and J is TRBJ2-3, with 12 bases aligning to TRBD2. Trimming at V came to 4 bases and at J to 9 bases, leaving 11 bases not matched to a gene. The germline CDR1 and CDR2 sequences are KGHSH and LQKENI. The CDR3 runs 16 residues. CDR3 region: CASSLGLAGMVLTQYF. In DNA, the CDR3 is TGTGCCAGCTCACTAGGACTAGCGGGGATGGTACTCACGCAGTATTTT.

This clonotype came up a few times. The chain joins TRBV29-1 to TRBJ2-3; 11 nucleotides align to TRBD2. This CDR3 contains 17 residues. In germline, CDR1 is SQVTM, CDR2 ANQGSEA. Unmatched junction bases numbered 7, after V lost 0 bases and J lost 2 bases. The CDR3 loop reads CSVEDQLAGEITDTQYF. The CDR3, as DNA: TGCAGCGTTGAAGATCAACTAGCGGGGGAGATCACAGATACGCAGTATTTT.

This clonotype has just a few counts. The V call is TRBV12-5, the J call TRBJ1-2; 7 bases align to TRBD1. Germline trimming cut 2 bases from V and 2 bases from J; bases unmatched to any gene: 11. The CDR3 contains 17 residues. Germline CDR1 LGHNT, CDR2 FRNRAP. The CDR3 is CASGLSPEDRLNYGYTF. CDR3 sequence (DNA): TGTGCTAGTGGTTTGTCCCCCGAGGACAGGTTAAACTATGGCTACACCTTC.

A few counts support this clonotype. V is TRBV5-1 and J is TRBJ1-3; D not resolved. V lost 4 bases, J lost 2 bases, and 7 bases lay in between. This CDR3 spans 13 amino acids. Germline CDR1 and CDR2: SGHRS and YFSETQ. The CDR3 loop is CASSIVPGNTIYF. For the CDR3, the DNA is TGCGCCAGCAGCATTGTCCCTGGAAACACCATATATTTT.

The chain combines TRBV10-3 with TRBJ1-5, with 9 bases that match TRBD1. The CDR3 spans 19 residues. J lost 1 base, V lost 7 bases, and 17 bases had no gene match. Germline V gene sequence: CDR1 ENHRY, CDR2 SYGVKD. The CDR3 region is CAITMLWDREGGSNQPQHF. For the CDR3, the DNA is TGTGCCATCACAATGCTCTGGGACAGGGAGGGTGGAAGCAATCAGCCCCAGCATTTT.

The rearrangement joins TRBV4-3 to TRBJ2-7, with D possibly being TRBD1 (6 bases). This CDR3 contains 16 residues. Germline assignment: CDR1 LGHNA and CDR2 YSLEER. Trimming removed 4 bases from V and 3 bases from J, with 19 bases in between. The CDR3 spells CASSRDGPGAGYEQYF. The CDR3 region has the DNA TGCGCCAGCAGCCGAGACGGTCCAGGGGCCGGCTACGAGCAGTACTTC.

The chain joins TRBV7-9 to TRBJ2-2; tentative D call: TRBD1 (5 bases). The V end was cut by 3 bases, the J end by 2 bases, with 10 bases between. The CDR3 runs to 15 residues. The germline gives CDR1 SEHNR, CDR2 FQNEAQ (reference sequence). In DNA, the CDR3 is TGTGCCAGCAGCTTGGACAAGATCAACACCGGGGAGCTGTTTTTT. It yields the protein CASSLDKINTGELFF.

This clonotype was counted between two and nine times. The rearrangement links TRBV5-1 to TRBJ2-1; D may be TRBD1 or TRBD2 (5 bases each). Germline-derived CDR1 and CDR2 are SGHRS and YFSETQ. Trimming removed 4 bases at V and 2 bases at J, with 13 bases between. The CDR3 is 15 residues long. The CDR3 nucleotides read TGCGCCAGCAGCCCTGAGGGGAATCCCTACAATGAGCAGTTCTTC. This encodes CASSPEGNPYNEQFF.